The entry below gives a single T cell receptor beta chain sequence along with its context. Clones were sequenced by immunoSEQ multiplex PCR, and TCRdb holds only the in-frame ones, with some missing. Of 130,000 to 150,000 clones in the sample, more than 85% were seen once. Trimming removed 1 base from V and 3 bases from J, with 10 bases in between. The CDR3 is made up of 15 amino acids. CDR1 SGHVS and CDR2 FNYEAQ come from the germline V gene. The data originate from a study of control samples from healthy donors and cancer patients. Sequencing was carried out using blood. The sequence was obtained from a man younger than 35 in good health. The chain combines TRBV7-6 with TRBJ1-3; D gene unclear. CDR3 nucleotide sequence: TGTGCCAGCAGCTTAGACGGGATGAGTGGAAACACCATATATTTT. This sequence encodes CASSLDGMSGNTIYF.